One and the same sample provided the 2 T cell receptor beta chains below, sequenced in a study of blood T cell repertoires in COVID-19. Data came from immunoSEQ multiplex PCR; TCRdb stores just in-frame clones and leaves some out. The sample comprises 100,000 to 150,000 clones, roughly nine tenths of which are singletons, and roughly an eighth rests with the top ten. The source material was peripheral blood. These receptors all stem from a woman between 65 and 79 years old with COVID-19, enrolled during active disease.

The rearrangement joins TRBV15 to TRBJ2-3; D possibly corresponds to TRBD2 (6 bases). The CDR3 has 16 amino acids. V was trimmed by 2 bases and J by 3 bases, leaving 15 bases between them. Germline CDR1 LNHNV, CDR2 YYDKDF (reference sequence). DNA of the CDR3: TGTGCCACCAGCAGAAGGACTATCCCAGGGACAGATACGCAGTATTTT. Translating gives CATSRRTIPGTDTQYF.

V usage is TRBV10-3 and J usage is TRBJ2-7; 8 nucleotides line up with TRBD2. The germline gives CDR1 ENHRY, CDR2 SYGVKD. Germline trimming cut 10 bases from V and 6 bases from J; bases unmatched to any gene: 17. The CDR3 extends over 15 amino acids. CDR3 amino acids: CATWFGTRTNPEQYF. CDR3 nucleotide sequence: TGTGCCACCTGGTTCGGGACTAGGACGAATCCCGAGCAGTACTTC.